This TCR beta chain stems from a study of post-analysis software for immune sequencing data. The study's findings and limits: The study found TRBV5-6, TRBV5-1 and TRBV20-1 among roughly 5 TRBV segments more frequent in patients than controls.

Every TCR beta cDNA library bore unique molecular identifiers. TCRdb ran MiXCR on the PCR reads and lists one entry per CDR3 protein. The table includes some 700,000 distinct CDR3 sequences, roughly three fifths detected once. In germline, CDR1 is MNHEY, CDR2 SVGAGI. The V segment lost 2 bases and the J segment 2 bases; nucleotides outside the gene matches: 3. This CDR3 has 15 residues. This clonotype was counted between two and nine times. Its antigen is as yet unknown. The clonotype originates from a girl aged 2 to 9 with multiple sclerosis. Sequencing was carried out using blood. The chain is built from TRBV6-5 and TRBJ2-7, with 10 bases aligning to TRBD2. For the CDR3, the DNA is TGTGCCAGCAGTTACGAGCTAGCGGGAGCCTACGAGCAGTACTTC. Residues: CASSYELAGAYEQYF.